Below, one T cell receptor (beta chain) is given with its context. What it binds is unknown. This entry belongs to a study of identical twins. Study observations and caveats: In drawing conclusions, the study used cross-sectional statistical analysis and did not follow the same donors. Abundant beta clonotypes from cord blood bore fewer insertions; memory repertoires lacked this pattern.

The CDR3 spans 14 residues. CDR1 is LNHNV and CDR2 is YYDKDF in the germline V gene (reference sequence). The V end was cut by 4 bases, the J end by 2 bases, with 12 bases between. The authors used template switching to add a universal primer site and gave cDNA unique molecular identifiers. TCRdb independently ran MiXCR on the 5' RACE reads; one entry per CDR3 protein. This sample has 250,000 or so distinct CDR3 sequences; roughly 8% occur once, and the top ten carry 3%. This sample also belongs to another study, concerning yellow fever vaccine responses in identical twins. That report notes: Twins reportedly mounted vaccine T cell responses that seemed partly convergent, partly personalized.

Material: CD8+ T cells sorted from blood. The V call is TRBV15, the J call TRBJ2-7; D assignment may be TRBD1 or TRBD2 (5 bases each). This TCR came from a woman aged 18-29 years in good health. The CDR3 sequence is CATSNTGTTYEQYF. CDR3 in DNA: TGTGCCACCAGCAATACCGGGACCACCTACGAGCAGTACTTC. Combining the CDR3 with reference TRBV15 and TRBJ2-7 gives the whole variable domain DAMVIQNPRYQVTQFGKPVTLSCSQTLNHNVMYWYQQKSSQAPKLLFHYYDKDFNNEADTPDNFQSRRPNTSFCFLDIRSPGLGDTAMYLCATSNTGTTYEQYFGPGTRLTVT.